A single sample is the source of the 27 T cell receptor beta chains below, sequenced in a study of shared clonotypes between healthy human individuals. Sequenced by immunoSEQ multiplex PCR; TCRdb stores in-frame clones only, minus some. The sample records millions of clones, approximately 95% being singletons. Sample: naive CD4+ T cells from PBMCs. Subset of the sample: CD45RA+ positively selected. The origin of the receptors is a man aged 18 to 29 in good health. Some clones in this sample may be carry-over from other donors' samples.

This rearrangement joins TRBV5-6 to TRBJ2-6; 8 bases are a match to TRBD1. The CDR3 is 17 amino acids. Trimming took 1 base from V and 0 from J; bases not matched to a gene: 3. The germline gives CDR1 SGHDT, CDR2 YYEEEE. Written as DNA, the CDR3 is TGTGCCAGCAGCTTGACAGGGGGATTCTCTGGGGCCAACGTCCTGACTTTC. Its translation: CASSLTGGFSGANVLTF.

The chain has TRBV9 and TRBJ2-1; TRBD1 aligns across 7 bases. CDR3 length: 15 residues. Losses at the gene ends were 4 bases for V and 3 bases for J; bases not matched to a gene: 7. Germline CDR1 is SGDLS and CDR2 is YYNGEE. The CDR3 nucleotides are TGTGCCAGCAGCCCCCAGTCAGGGGGCTACAATGAGCAGTTCTTC. Translating gives CASSPQSGGYNEQFF.

The rearrangement joins TRBV6-5 to TRBJ2-2; the match to TRBD2 covers 12 bases. Germline trimming cut 6 bases from V and 3 bases from J; bases unmatched to any gene: 2. From germline, CDR1 is MNHEY and CDR2 SVGAGI. This CDR3 is 15 amino acids long. DNA for the CDR3: TGTGCCAGCAGCCTAGCGGGAGGGTACACCGGGGAGCTGTTTTTT. It encodes CASSLAGGYTGELFF.

This sequence joins TRBV19 and TRBJ2-4; TRBD2 agrees at 8 bases. The CDR3 is made up of 15 amino acids. Germline CDR1 reads LNHDA; CDR2 reads SQIVND (reference sequence). The trim removed 5 bases at V and 4 bases at J, leaving 7 bases unmatched. Here the CDR3 DNA reads TGTGCCAGTAGTCAGCGGGGGACCCGAAAAAACATTCAGTACTTC. It translates to CASSQRGTRKNIQYF.

This rearrangement joins TRBV14 to TRBJ2-7; D remains unclear. Germline-derived CDR1 and CDR2 are SGHDN and FVKESK. V shed 6 bases and J shed 5 bases, with 17 bases lying between them. The CDR3 spans 14 residues. The CDR3 bases are TGTGCCAGCAGTCACCGGACGACACCCGACGAGCAGTACTTC. This gives the protein CASSHRTTPDEQYF.

The chain employs TRBV30 and TRBJ1-5; D perhaps matches TRBD1 (5 bases). The CDR3 length is 12 residues. The ends were cut back, 7 bases at V and 6 bases at J, with 13 bases in the middle. Germline V gene sequence: CDR1 GTSNPN, CDR2 SVGIG (reference sequence). The CDR3: CASTQVGQPQHF. The CDR3 nucleotides are TGTGCCTCAACACAGGTCGGTCAGCCCCAGCATTTT.

The rearrangement joins TRBV29-1 to TRBJ2-7, with D possibly matching TRBD2 (6 bases). V lost 6 bases and J 4 bases, leaving 16 bases between the germline ends. The CDR3 extends over 13 amino acids. Per germline, CDR1 SQVTM and CDR2 ANQGSEA. CDR3 bases: TGCAGCGTCCGTGCGGGACTCCGATACGAGCAGTACTTC. Amino acids: CSVRAGLRYEQYF.

J is TRBJ1-2 and V is TRBV5-1; 7 positions match TRBD1. Per germline, CDR1 SGHRS and CDR2 YFSETQ. V was clipped by 0 bases and J by 1 base; unmatched bases: 12. This CDR3 contains 18 residues. The CDR3 spells CASSLVPPGTALNYGYTF. The CDR3 bases are TGCGCCAGCAGCTTGGTCCCCCCCGGGACAGCCCTTAACTATGGCTACACCTTC.

The chain links TRBV9 to TRBJ1-5; TRBD1 aligns across 8 bases. Germline assignment: CDR1 SGDLS and CDR2 YYNGEE. This CDR3 is built from 15 residues. The V gene end was trimmed by 4 bases and the J gene end by 3 bases; junction bases not matched to a gene: 6. In DNA form, the CDR3 reads TGTGCCAGCAGCCCCAGGGGGCAGTACAATCAGCCCCAGCATTTT. This translates into CASSPRGQYNQPQHF.

This sequence joins TRBV9 and TRBJ1-3; 11 bases line up with TRBD1. This CDR3 contains 16 residues. Per germline, CDR1 SGDLS and CDR2 YYNGEE. V gave up 3 bases and J gave up 1 base; unmatched junction bases: 3. The CDR3 DNA sequence: TGTGCCAGCAGCGAGGGACAGGGGGATTCTGGAAACACCATATATTTT. It yields the protein CASSEGQGDSGNTIYF.

This sequence joins TRBV25-1 and TRBJ2-5, with 9 bases aligning to TRBD1. Judging by the DNA end, TRBJ2-7 fits better; the J call may be wrong. This CDR3 comprises 15 residues. From germline, CDR1 is MGHDK and CDR2 SYGVNS. CDR3 DNA: TGTGCCAGCAGTGACCCTCGGACAGGGGCTTACGAGCAGTACTTC. This codes for CASSDPRTGAYEQYF.

V usage is TRBV19 and J usage is TRBJ2-5; 10 bases agree with TRBD2. The CDR3 has 17 amino acids. Per germline, CDR1 LNHDA and CDR2 SQIVND (reference sequence). Germline trimming cut 4 bases from V and 5 bases from J; bases unmatched to any gene: 13. The CDR3 here is CASSKMKEREGDETQYF. The CDR3 region has the DNA TGTGCCAGTAGTAAGATGAAGGAGCGGGAGGGTGACGAGACCCAGTACTTC.

The chain couples TRBV20-1 to TRBJ1-1; the D gene is possibly TRBD1 (6 bases). The CDR3 has 11 residues. Germline V lookup: CDR1 DFQATT, CDR2 SNEGSKA (reference sequence). V dropped 1 base and J dropped 7 bases, with 7 bases sitting between them. The CDR3 region is CSARGGLEAFF. DNA of the CDR3: TGCAGTGCTAGAGGGGGGCTTGAAGCTTTCTTT.

This chain uses TRBV7-8 with TRBJ1-1; D uncertain. The CDR3 spans 13 residues. Trimming cost V 5 bases and J 1 base, with 8 bases left between them. Germline V gene sequence: CDR1 SGHVS, CDR2 FQNEAQ. CDR3 DNA sequence: TGTGCCAGCAGCGCCAACGCGAACACTGAAGCTTTCTTT. This gives the protein CASSANANTEAFF.

V usage is TRBV28 and J usage is TRBJ1-2; maybe TRBD1 (5 bases). Trimming left V 7 bases short and J 6 bases short, with 15 bases between. Germline V CDR1 and CDR2: MDHEN, SYDVKM. The CDR3 is made up of 13 amino acids. This CDR3 reads CASKTRGIHGYTF. The CDR3 DNA sequence: TGTGCCAGCAAAACTCGGGGGATCCATGGCTACACCTTC.

Regarding this clone: At the DNA level, this CDR3 is encoded by other sequences in the same sample as well. The genes are TRBV5-1 and TRBJ2-7; D remains unclear. CDR3 length: 12 residues. V shed 2 bases and J shed 3 bases, with 6 bases lying between them. The V gene's germline CDR1 is SGHRS and CDR2 YFSETQ. CDR3 DNA sequence: TGCGCCAGCAGCTTAACGGACTACGAGCAGTACTTC. Protein: CASSLTDYEQYF.

This clone has only one observation. The CDR3 DNA reads as TGCAGCGTTGCGGGGTCTCGGGGTCCTACGGGCCCGACTAATGAAAAACTGTTTTTT. Translating it yields CSVAGSRGPTGPTNEKLFF. The V and J genes are TRBV29-1 and TRBJ1-4; D call uncertain. Trimming stripped 4 bases from V and 2 bases from J, with 26 bases between. The CDR3 has 19 amino acids. Per germline, CDR1 SQVTM and CDR2 ANQGSEA.

The chain combines TRBV11-3 with TRBJ2-7; tentatively, D is TRBD2 (5 bases). This CDR3 has 14 amino acids. The germline CDR1 and CDR2 sequences are SGHNT and YENEEA. V was trimmed by 5 bases and J by 4 bases, leaving 15 bases between them. The CDR3 sequence: CASSQEPGSYEQYF. DNA of the CDR3: TGTGCCAGCAGCCAGGAACCGGGATCATACGAGCAGTACTTC.

The rearrangement uses TRBV5-1 and TRBJ2-7; a weak D match, TRBD2 (6 bases). Germline CDR1 reads SGHRS; CDR2 reads YFSETQ. The CDR3 consists of 13 residues. Trimming took off 1 base at V and 6 bases at J, with 11 bases between the two ends. Here the CDR3 DNA reads TGCGCCAGCAGCTTGAAGGAGGGAACCGAGCAGTACTTC. Encoded protein: CASSLKEGTEQYF.

Note on this clone: Within the sample, other DNA sequences also encode this same CDR3. CDR3 residues: CASSLGVATDTQYF. In DNA, the CDR3 is TGCGCCAGCAGCTTGGGAGTAGCGACAGATACGCAGTATTTT. The chain has TRBV5-1 and TRBJ2-3; the D gene is possibly TRBD2 (5 bases). Trimming cost V 0 bases and J 3 bases, with 8 bases left between them. The CDR3 length is 14 residues. Per germline, CDR1 SGHRS and CDR2 YFSETQ.

The chain couples TRBV5-6 to TRBJ1-2, with 7 bases lining up with TRBD1. V lost 4 bases and J lost 0; bases outside the gene matches: 9. This CDR3 region has 16 residues. The germline CDR1 and CDR2 sequences are SGHDT and YYEEEE. The CDR3 DNA is TGTGCCAGCAGCAGAGCGACAGGGTCCTCTAACTATGGCTACACCTTC. It yields the protein CASSRATGSSNYGYTF. Using reference TRBV5-6 and TRBJ1-2 for the parts outside the CDR3, the full variable domain is DAGVTQSPTHLIKTRGQQVTLRCSPKSGHDTVSWYQQALGQGPQFIFQYYEEEERQRGNFPDRFSGHQFPNYSSELNVNALLLGDSALYLCASSRATGSSNYGYTFGSGTRLTVV.

This chain connects TRBV6-6 to TRBJ2-3; tentative D call: TRBD2 (5 bases). This CDR3 is 15 amino acids long. V lost 2 bases and J 1 base, leaving 10 bases between the germline ends. In germline, CDR1 is MNHNY, CDR2 SVGAGI (reference sequence). The DNA for the CDR3 is TGTGCCAGCAGTTACGATAGCGCCCGCACAGATACGCAGTATTTT. Protein: CASSYDSARTDTQYF.

The chain is built from TRBV11-2 and TRBJ1-2, with a tentative D call TRBD1 (5 bases). Trimming stripped 1 base from V and 8 bases from J, with 5 bases between. The CDR3 sequence is 11 residues long. Germline V gene lookup returns CDR1 SGHAT and CDR2 FQNNGV. Written as DNA, the CDR3 is TGTGCCAGCAGCTTAGGGACAGGCTACACCTTC. Protein sequence: CASSLGTGYTF.

The chain uses TRBV5-1 and TRBJ1-4; D is undetermined. Germline CDR1 reads SGHRS; CDR2 reads YFSETQ. The CDR3 runs to 13 residues. Between the trimmed V and J ends, which lost 4 bases and 7 bases, there was a span of 11 bases. The CDR3 is CASSDGSSEKLFF. The CDR3 DNA follows: TGCGCCAGCAGCGATGGATCTAGTGAAAAACTGTTTTTT.

Remarks on this clone: The sample contains more than one DNA sequence encoding this CDR3. The rearrangement links TRBV6-1 to TRBJ2-2; the D gene is possibly TRBD1 (6 bases). Trimming left V 3 bases short and J 3 bases short, with 8 bases between. There are 14 residues in the CDR3. The germline V gene encodes CDR1 MNHNS and CDR2 SASEGT. The DNA for the CDR3 is TGTGCCAGCAGTGAGCAGGGGTACACCGGGGAGCTGTTTTTT. Residues: CASSEQGYTGELFF.

This chain links TRBV5-1 with TRBJ2-6, with D possibly TRBD1 on 6 matching bases. In germline, CDR1 is SGHRS, CDR2 YFSETQ. The CDR3 runs to 21 residues. V lost 1 base to trimming and J lost 0 bases, with 23 bases between them. The CDR3 nucleotides read TGCGCCAGCAGCTTGACCCGCTACGTGGGCAGGGGTCGCTCTGGGGCCAACGTCCTGACTTTC. This gives the protein CASSLTRYVGRGRSGANVLTF.

The chain combines TRBV10-3 with TRBJ1-1; no clear D gene. The V end was cut by 6 bases, the J end by 3 bases, with 11 bases between. This CDR3 is 13 amino acids long. Germline-derived CDR1 and CDR2 are ENHRY and SYGVKD. Here the CDR3 reads CAISLSGDTEAFF. The DNA for the CDR3 is TGTGCCATCAGCCTCAGTGGGGACACTGAAGCTTTCTTT.